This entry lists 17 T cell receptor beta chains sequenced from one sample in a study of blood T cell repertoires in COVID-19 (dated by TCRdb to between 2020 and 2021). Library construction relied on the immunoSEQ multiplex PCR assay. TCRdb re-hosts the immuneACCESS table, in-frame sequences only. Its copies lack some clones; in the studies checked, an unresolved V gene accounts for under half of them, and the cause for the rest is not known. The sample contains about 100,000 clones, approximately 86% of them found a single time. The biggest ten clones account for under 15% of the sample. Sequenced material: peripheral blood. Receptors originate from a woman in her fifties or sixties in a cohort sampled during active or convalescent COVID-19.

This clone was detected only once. For the CDR3, the DNA is TGTGCCATCAGTGAGTCACCGGAGGGGTCCCAGCATTTT. It is translated as CAISESPEGSQHF. The rearrangement uses TRBV10-3 and TRBJ1-5, with a possible D match to TRBD1 (5 bases). CDR3 length: 13 residues. CDR1 ENHRY and CDR2 SYGVKD come from the germline V gene. V lost 0 bases and J 11 bases, leaving 11 bases between the germline ends.

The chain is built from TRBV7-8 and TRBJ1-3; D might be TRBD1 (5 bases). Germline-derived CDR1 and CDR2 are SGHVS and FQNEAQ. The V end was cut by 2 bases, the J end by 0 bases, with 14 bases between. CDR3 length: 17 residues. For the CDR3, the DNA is TGTGCCAGCAGCTTATTGACAGTCCAACTCTCTGGAAACACCATATATTTT. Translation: CASSLLTVQLSGNTIYF.

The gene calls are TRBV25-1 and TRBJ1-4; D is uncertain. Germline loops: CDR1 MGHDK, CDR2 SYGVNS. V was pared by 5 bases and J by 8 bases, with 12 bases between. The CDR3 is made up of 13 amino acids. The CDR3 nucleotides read TGTGCCAGCAGTAGGAGAGTGTTGGAAAAACTGTTTTTT. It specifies CASSRRVLEKLFF.

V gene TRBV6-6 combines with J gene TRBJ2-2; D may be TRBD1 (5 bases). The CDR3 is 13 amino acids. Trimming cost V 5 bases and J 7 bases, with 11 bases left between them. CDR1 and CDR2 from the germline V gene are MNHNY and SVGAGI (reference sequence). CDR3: CASSQQGHGELFF. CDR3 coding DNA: TGTGCCAGCAGTCAGCAGGGTCACGGGGAGCTGTTTTTT.

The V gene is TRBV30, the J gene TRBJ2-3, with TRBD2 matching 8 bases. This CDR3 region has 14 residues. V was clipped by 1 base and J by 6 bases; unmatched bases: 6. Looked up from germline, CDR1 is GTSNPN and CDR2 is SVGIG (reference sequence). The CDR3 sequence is CAWSGTGGKDTQYF. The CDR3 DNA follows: TGTGCCTGGAGTGGAACGGGGGGGAAGGATACGCAGTATTTT.

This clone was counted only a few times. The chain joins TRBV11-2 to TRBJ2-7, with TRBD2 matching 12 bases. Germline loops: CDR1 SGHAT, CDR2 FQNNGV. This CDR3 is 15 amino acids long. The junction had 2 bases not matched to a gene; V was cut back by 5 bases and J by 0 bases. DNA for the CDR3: TGTGCCAGCAGCCAGACTAGCGGGGGCTCCTACGAGCAGTACTTC. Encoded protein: CASSQTSGGSYEQYF.

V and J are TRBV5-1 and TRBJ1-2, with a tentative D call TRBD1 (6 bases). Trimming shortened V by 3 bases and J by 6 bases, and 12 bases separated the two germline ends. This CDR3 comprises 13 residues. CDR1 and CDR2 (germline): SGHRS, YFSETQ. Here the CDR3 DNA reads TGCGCCAGCAGCTCACAGGGAACTCATGGCTACACCTTC. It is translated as CASSSQGTHGYTF.

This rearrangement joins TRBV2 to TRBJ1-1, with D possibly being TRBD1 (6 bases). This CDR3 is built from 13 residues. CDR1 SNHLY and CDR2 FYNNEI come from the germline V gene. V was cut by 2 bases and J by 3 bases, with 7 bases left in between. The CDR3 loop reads CASSEQGYTEAFF. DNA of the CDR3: TGTGCCAGCAGTGAACAGGGGTACACTGAAGCTTTCTTT.

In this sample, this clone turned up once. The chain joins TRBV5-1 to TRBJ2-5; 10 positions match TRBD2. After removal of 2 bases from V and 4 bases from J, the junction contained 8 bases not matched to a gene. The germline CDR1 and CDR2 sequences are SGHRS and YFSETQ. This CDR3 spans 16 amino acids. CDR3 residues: CASSFALAGARETQYF. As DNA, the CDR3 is TGCGCCAGCAGCTTTGCGCTAGCGGGAGCGAGAGAGACCCAGTACTTC. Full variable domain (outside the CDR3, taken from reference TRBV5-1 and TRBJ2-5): KAGVTQTPRYLIKTRGQQVTLSCSPISGHRSVSWYQQTPGQGLQFLFEYFSETQRNKGNFPGRFSGRQFSNSRSEMNVSTLELGDSALYLCASSFALAGARETQYFGPGTRLLVL.

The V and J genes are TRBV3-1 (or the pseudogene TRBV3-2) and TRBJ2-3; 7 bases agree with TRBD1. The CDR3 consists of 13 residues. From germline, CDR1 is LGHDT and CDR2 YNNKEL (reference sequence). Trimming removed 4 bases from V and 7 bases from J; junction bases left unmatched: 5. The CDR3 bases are TGTGCCAGCAGCCTAGGGGGCCAGAATACGCAGTATTTT. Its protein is CASSLGGQNTQYF.

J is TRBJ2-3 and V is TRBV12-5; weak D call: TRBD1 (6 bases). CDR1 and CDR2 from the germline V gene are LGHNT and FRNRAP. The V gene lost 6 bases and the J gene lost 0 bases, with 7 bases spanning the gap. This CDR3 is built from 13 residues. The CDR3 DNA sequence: TGTGCTAGTGGACAGGGTAGCACAGATACGCAGTATTTT. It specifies CASGQGSTDTQYF.

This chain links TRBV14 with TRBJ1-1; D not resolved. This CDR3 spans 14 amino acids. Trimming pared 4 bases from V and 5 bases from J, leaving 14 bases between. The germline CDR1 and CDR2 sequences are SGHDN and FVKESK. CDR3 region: CASSPPGRRTEAFF. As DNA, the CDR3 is TGTGCCAGCAGCCCACCCGGCCGGAGGACTGAAGCTTTCTTT.

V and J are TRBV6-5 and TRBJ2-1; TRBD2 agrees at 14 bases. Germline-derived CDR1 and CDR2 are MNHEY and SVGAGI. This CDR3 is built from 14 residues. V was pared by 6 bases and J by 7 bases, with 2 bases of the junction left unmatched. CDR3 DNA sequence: TGTGCCAGCAGGGGGACTAGCGGGAGAAATGAGCAGTTCTTC. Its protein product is CASRGTSGRNEQFF.

This CDR3 reads CASSPGVGTGDNSPLHF. Here the CDR3 DNA reads TGTGCCAGCAGCCCCGGAGTTGGCACAGGGGATAATTCACCCCTCCACTTT. The chain joins TRBV7-9 to TRBJ1-6, with 7 bases that match TRBD1. This CDR3 spans 17 amino acids. Germline V gene lookup returns CDR1 SEHNR and CDR2 FQNEAQ (reference sequence). V shed 5 bases, J shed 5 bases, and the junction held 12 bases outside the gene matches.

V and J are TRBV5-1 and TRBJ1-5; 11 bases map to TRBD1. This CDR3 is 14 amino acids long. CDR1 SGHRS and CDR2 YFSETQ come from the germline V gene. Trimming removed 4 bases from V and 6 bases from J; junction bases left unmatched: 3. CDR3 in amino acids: CASSRTGGSQPQHF. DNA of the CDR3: TGCGCCAGCAGCAGGACAGGGGGCAGTCAGCCCCAGCATTTT.

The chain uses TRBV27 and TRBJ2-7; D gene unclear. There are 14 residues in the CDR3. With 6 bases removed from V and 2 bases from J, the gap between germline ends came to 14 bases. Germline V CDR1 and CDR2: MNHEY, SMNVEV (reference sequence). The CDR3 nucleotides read TGTGCCAGCAGAGTTCTTTCAGGTCCCTACGAGCAGTACTTC. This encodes CASRVLSGPYEQYF.

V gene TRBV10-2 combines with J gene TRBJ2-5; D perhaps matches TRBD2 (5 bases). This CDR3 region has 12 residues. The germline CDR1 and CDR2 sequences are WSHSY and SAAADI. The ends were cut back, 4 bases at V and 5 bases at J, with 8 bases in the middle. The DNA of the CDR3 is TGCGCCAGCAGTGCACGAGGGGAGACCCAGTACTTC. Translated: CASSARGETQYF.